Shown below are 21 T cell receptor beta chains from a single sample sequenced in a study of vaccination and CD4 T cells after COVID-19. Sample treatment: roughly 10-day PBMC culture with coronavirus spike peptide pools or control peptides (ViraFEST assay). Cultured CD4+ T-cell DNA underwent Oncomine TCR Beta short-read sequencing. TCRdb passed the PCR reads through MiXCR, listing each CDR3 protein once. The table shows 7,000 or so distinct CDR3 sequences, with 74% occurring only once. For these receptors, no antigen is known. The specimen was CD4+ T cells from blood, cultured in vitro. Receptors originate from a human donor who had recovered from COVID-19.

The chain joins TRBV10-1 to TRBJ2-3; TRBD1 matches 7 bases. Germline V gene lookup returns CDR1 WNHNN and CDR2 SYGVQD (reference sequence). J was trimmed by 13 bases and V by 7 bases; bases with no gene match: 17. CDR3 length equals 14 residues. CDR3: CASTSGTAPLVKYF. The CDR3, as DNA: TGCGCCAGCACCTCCGGGACAGCCCCCCTTGTGAAGTATTTT.

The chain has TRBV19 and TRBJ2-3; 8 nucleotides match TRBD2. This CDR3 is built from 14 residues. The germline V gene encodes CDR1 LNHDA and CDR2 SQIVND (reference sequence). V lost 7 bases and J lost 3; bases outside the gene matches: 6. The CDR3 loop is CASNPSGRTDTQYF. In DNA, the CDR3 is TGTGCCAGTAACCCGAGCGGGAGAACAGATACGCAGTATTTT.

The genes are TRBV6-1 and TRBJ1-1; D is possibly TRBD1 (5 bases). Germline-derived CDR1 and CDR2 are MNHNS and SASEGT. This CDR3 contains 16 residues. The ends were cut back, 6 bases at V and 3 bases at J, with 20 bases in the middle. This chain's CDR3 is CASRPLGRGLDTEAFF. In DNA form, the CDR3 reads TGTGCCAGCAGGCCCTTAGGGAGGGGTCTGGACACTGAAGCTTTCTTT.

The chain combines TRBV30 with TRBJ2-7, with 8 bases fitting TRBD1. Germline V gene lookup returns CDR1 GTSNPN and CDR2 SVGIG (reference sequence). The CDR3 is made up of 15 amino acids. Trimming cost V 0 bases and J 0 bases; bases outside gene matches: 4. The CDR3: CAWSVDGTGSYEQYF. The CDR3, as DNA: TGTGCCTGGAGTGTCGACGGGACAGGCTCCTACGAGCAGTACTTC.

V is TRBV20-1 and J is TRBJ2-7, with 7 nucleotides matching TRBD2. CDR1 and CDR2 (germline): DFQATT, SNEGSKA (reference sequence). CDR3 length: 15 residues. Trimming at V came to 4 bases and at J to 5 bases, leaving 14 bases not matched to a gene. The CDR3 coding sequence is TGCAGTGCTAACACCTATTTGCGGGAGCCCAACGAGCAGTACTTC. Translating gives CSANTYLREPNEQYF.

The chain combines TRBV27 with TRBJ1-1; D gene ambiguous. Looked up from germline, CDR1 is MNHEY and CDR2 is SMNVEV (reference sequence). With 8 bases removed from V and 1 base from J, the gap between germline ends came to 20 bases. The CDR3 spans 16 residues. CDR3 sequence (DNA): TGTGCCAGCCTCCTACTCCCGTGGGGAGGGAACACTGAAGCTTTCTTT. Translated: CASLLLPWGGNTEAFF.

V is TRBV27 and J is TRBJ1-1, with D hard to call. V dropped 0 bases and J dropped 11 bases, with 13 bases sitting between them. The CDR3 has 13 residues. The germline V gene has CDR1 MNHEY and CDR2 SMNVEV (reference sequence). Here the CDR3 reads CASSLSAGGAAFF. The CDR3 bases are TGTGCCAGCAGTTTATCTGCAGGAGGCGCGGCTTTCTTT.

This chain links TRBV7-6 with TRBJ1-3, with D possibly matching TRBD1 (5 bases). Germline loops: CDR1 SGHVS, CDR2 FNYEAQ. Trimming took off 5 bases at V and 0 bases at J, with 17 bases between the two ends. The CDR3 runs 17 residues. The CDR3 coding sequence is TGTGCCAGCAGCCCACGCGGACGGGACCTCTCTGGAAACACCATATATTTT. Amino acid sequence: CASSPRGRDLSGNTIYF.

CDR3 residues: CASSLAVSNQPQHF. CDR3 sequence (DNA): TGTGCCAGCAGTCTCGCCGTTAGCAATCAGCCCCAGCATTTT. The chain is built from TRBV12-3 or TRBV12-4 and TRBJ1-5; D not resolved. Trimming left V 5 bases short and J 0 bases short, with 8 bases between. The CDR3 consists of 14 residues.

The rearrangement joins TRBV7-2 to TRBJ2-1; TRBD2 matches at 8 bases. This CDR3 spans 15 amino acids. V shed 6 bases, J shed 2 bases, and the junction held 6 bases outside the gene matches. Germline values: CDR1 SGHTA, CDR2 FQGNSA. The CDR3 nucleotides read TGTGCCAGCAGTCCTAGCGGGTCCGCCTACAATGAGCAGTTCTTC. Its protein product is CASSPSGSAYNEQFF.

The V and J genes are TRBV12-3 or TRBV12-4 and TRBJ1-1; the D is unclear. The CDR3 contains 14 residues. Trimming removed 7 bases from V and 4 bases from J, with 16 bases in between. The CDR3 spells CASINGDGGTEAFF. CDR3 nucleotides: TGTGCCAGCATCAACGGAGACGGAGGCACTGAAGCTTTCTTT.

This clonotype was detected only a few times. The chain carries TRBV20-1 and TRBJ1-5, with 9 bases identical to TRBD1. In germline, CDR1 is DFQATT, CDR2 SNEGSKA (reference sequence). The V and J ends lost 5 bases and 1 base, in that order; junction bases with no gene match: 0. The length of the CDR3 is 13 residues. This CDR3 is CSAGQGSNQPQHF. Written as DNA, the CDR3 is TGCAGTGCTGGACAGGGGAGCAATCAGCCCCAGCATTTT.

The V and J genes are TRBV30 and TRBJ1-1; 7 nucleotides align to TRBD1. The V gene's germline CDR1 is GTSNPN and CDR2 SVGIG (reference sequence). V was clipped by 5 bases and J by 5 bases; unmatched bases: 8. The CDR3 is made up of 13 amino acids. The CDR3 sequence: CAWYPRQGTEAFF. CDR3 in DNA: TGTGCCTGGTACCCTAGACAGGGAACTGAAGCTTTCTTT.

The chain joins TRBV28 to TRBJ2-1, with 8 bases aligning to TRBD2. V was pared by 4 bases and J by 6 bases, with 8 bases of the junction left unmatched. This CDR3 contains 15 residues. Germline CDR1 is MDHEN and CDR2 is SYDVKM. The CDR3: CASSSGTRGGNEQFF. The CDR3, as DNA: TGTGCCAGCAGTTCCGGGACTAGGGGTGGCAATGAGCAGTTCTTC.

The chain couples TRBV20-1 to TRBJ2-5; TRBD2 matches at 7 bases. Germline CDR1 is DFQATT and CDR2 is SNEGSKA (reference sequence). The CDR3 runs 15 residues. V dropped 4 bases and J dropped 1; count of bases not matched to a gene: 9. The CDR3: CSATNPGLSQETQYF. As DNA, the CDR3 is TGCAGTGCTACTAACCCGGGACTATCCCAAGAGACCCAGTACTTC.

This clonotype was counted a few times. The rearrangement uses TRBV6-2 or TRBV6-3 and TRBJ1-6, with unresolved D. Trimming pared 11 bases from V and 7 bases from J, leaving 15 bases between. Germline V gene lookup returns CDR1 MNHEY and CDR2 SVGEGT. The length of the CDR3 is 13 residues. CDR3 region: CAGTLDGNSPLHF. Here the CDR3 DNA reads TGTGCCGGTACCTTGGACGGCAATTCACCCCTCCACTTT.

In DNA form, the CDR3 reads TGTGCCAGCAGCCCCGGGCGTTATGGGAACACTGAAGCTTTCTTT. This codes for CASSPGRYGNTEAFF. The chain uses TRBV7-9 and TRBJ1-1; D unclear. V lost 5 bases and J lost 1, with 14 bases in between. Per germline, CDR1 SEHNR and CDR2 FQNEAQ (reference sequence). This CDR3 comprises 15 residues.

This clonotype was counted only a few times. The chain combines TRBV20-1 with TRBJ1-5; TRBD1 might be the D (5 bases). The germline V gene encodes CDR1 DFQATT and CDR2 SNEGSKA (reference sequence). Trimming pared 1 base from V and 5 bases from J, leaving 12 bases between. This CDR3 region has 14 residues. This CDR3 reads CSARVRGVDQPQHF. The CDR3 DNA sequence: TGCAGTGCTAGAGTAAGGGGAGTTGATCAGCCCCAGCATTTT.

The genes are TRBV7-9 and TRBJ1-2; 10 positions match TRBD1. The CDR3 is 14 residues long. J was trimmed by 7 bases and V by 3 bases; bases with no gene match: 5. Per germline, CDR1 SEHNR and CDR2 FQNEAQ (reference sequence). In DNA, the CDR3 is TGTGCCAGCAGCTTCGACAGGGGGCTGGGTGGCTACACCTTC. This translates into CASSFDRGLGGYTF.

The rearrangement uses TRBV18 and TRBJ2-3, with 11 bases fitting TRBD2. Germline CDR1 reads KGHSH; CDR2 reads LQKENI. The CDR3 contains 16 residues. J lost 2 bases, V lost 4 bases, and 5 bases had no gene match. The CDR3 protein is CASSLGLAGYTDTQYF. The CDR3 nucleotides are TGTGCCAGCTCACTTGGACTAGCGGGCTACACAGATACGCAGTATTTT.

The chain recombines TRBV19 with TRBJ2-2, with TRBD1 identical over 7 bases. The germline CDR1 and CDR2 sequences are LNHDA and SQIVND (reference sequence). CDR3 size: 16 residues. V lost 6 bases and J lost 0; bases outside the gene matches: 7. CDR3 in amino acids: CASRRGGRSNTGELFF. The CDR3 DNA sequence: TGTGCCAGTAGGCGAGGGGGCCGATCGAACACCGGGGAGCTGTTTTTT.